This T cell receptor (beta chain) originates from a study of T cells in Graves' hyperthyroidism and ophthalmopathy. Findings of the study overall: Among clonotypes expanded in thyroid above 0.001, most were also found in blood. In simple terms, a model built on 13 V-J features told ophthalmopathy apart from stable hyperthyroidism.

This clonotype was recorded many times. What it binds is not known. Germline V gene data show CDR1 as MNHNS and CDR2 as SASEGT. V was shortened by 5 bases and J by 1 base, with 11 bases between the two germline ends. The CDR3 extends over 14 amino acids. Amplification targeted TCR beta CDR3 regions from RNA transcripts. The TCR CDR3 was amplified in a first-round RT-PCR using the HTBI primer set. TCRdb recomputed calls from the multiplex PCR reads with MiXCR, one row per CDR3 protein. The sample includes about 520,000 distinct CDR3 sequences, around 22% of them seen just once. Sequencing input: blood. The source of this sequence is a woman in her twenties or thirties with Graves' ophthalmopathy. The chain couples TRBV6-1 to TRBJ2-5; D is possibly TRBD1 (6 bases). CDR3 sequence: CASSKGDTQETQYF. The CDR3 DNA follows: TGTGCCAGCAGTAAAGGGGACACCCAAGAGACCCAGTACTTC.